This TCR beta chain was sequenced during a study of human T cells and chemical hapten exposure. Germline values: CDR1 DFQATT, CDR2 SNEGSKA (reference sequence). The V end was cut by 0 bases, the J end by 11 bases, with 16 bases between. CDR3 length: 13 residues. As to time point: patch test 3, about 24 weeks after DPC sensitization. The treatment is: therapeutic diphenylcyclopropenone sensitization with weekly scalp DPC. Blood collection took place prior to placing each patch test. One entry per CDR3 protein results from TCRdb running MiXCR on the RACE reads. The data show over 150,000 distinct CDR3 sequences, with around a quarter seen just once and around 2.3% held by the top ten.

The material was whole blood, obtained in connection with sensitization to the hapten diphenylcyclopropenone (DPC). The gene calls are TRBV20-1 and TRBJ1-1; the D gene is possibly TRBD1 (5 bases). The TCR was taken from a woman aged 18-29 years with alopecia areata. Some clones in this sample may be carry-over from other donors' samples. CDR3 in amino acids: CSARDKGEVGAFF. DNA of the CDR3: TGCAGTGCTAGAGATAAAGGGGAGGTAGGGGCTTTCTTT.